The 2 T cell receptor beta chains below were found in one sample sequenced in a study of CD4+ T cells in melanoma. Clones were sequenced by immunoSEQ multiplex PCR, and TCRdb holds only the in-frame ones, with some missing. The profile shows some 10,000 clones, 55% to 80% of them singletons. The sequencing sample was made of cells from a culture (not recorded whether cultured in vitro). These TCRs come from a human donor with melanoma.

The chain carries TRBV5-1 and TRBJ2-5; 7 bases are a match to TRBD1. This CDR3 is built from 14 residues. The germline CDR1 and CDR2 sequences are SGHRS and YFSETQ. With V trimmed by 0 bases and J by 5 bases, 4 bases remained unmatched. Here the CDR3 reads CASSLGQGSETQYF. The CDR3 DNA sequence: TGCGCCAGCAGCTTGGGACAGGGTTCGGAGACCCAGTACTTC.

CDR3 sequence reads: CASSSPGQGRSYEQYF. CDR3 nucleotides: TGTGCCAGTAGTTCACCGGGACAGGGTAGGTCCTACGAGCAGTACTTC. The genes are TRBV19 and TRBJ2-7; 9 nucleotides line up with TRBD1. The V and J ends lost 5 bases and 1 base, in that order; junction bases with no gene match: 9. CDR3 length: 16 residues. Germline V lookup: CDR1 LNHDA, CDR2 SQIVND (reference sequence).